This T cell receptor (beta chain) was identified during a study of blood T cell repertoires in COVID-19. The wider study: Whether acute or convalescent, the COVID-19 samples came from the United States, Italy and Spain. T cells, B-cell-depleted T cells, or PBMCs provided the cDNA or gDNA that served as material.

Method: immunoSEQ multiplex PCR; TCRdb's copy keeps in-frame clones and lacks some. Of 100,000 to 150,000 clones listed, 60% to 75% were seen once; the top ten hold approximately 2%. From germline, CDR1 is LNHDA and CDR2 SQIVND (reference sequence). Deletions cut 5 bases from V and 8 bases from J, with 19 bases between. CDR3 length equals 15 residues. V is TRBV19 and J is TRBJ1-5; D is uncertain. The sequencing sample was made of peripheral blood. This clonotype was obtained from a woman between 65 and 79 years old with acute or convalescent COVID-19. The CDR3 DNA is TGTGCCAGTAGTCTACCCCGGGATCTCGTGAAGCCCCAGCATTTT. Protein: CASSLPRDLVKPQHF.